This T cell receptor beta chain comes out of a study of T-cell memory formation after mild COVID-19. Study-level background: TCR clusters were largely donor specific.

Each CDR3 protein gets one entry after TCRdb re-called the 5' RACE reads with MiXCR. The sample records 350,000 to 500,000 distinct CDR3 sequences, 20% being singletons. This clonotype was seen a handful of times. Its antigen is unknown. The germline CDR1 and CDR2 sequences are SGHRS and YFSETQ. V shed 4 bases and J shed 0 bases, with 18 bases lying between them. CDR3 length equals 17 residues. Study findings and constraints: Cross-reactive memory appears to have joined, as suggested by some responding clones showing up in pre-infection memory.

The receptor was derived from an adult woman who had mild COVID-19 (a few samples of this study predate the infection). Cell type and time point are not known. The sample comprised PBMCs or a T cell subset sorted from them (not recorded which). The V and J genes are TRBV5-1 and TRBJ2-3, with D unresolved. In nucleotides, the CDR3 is TGCGCCAGCAGCCTTATTTGGGAAACTCCTAGCACAGATACGCAGTATTTT. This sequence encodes CASSLIWETPSTDTQYF. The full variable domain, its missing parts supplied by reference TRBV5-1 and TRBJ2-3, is KAGVTQTPRYLIKTRGQQVTLSCSPISGHRSVSWYQQTPGQGLQFLFEYFSETQRNKGNFPGRFSGRQFSNSRSEMNVSTLELGDSALYLCASSLIWETPSTDTQYFGPGTRLTVL.